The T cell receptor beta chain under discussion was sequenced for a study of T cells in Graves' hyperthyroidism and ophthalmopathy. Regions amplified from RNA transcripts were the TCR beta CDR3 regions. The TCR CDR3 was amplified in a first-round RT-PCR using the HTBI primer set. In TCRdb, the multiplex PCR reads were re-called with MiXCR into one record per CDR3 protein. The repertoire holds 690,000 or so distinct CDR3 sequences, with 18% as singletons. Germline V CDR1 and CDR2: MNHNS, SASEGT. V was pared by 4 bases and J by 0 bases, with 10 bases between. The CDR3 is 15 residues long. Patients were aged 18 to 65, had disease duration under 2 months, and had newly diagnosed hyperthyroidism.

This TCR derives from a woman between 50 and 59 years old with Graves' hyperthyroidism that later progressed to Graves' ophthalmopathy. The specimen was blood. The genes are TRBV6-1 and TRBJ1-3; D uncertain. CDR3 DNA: TGTGCCAGCAGTGGGGTCGAGAGCTCTGGAAACACCATATATTTT. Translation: CASSGVESSGNTIYF.